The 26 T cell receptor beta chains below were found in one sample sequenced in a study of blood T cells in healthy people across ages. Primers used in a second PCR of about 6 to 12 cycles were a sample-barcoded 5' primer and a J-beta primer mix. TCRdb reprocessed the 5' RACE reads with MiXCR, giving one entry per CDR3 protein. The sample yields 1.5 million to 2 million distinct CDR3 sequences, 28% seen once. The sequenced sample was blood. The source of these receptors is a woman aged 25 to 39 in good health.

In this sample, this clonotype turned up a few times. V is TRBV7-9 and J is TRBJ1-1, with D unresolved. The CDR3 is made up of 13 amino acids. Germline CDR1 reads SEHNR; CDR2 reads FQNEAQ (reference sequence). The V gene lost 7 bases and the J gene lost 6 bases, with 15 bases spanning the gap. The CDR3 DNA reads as TGTGCCAGCACCCCACTTCTGGGTCCTGAAGCTTTCTTT. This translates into CASTPLLGPEAFF.

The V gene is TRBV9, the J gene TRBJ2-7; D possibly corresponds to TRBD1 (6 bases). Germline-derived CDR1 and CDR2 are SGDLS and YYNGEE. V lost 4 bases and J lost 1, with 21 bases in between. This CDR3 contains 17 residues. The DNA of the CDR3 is TGTGCCAGCAGCCCGGCGCTGACAGGACGGAGATCCTACGAGCAGTACTTC. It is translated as CASSPALTGRRSYEQYF.

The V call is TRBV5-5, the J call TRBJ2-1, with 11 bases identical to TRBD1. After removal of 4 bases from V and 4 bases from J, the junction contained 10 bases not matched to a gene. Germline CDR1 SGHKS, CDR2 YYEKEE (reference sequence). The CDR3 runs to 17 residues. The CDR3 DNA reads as TGTGCCAGCAGCCCATACCCCGGGACAGGGGGTTACAATGAGCAGTTCTTC. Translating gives CASSPYPGTGGYNEQFF. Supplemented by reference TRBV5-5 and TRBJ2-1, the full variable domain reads DAGVTQSPTHLIKTRGQQVTLRCSPISGHKSVSWYQQVLGQGPQFIFQYYEKEERGRGNFPDRFSARQFPNYSSELNVNALLLGDSALYLCASSPYPGTGGYNEQFFGPGTRLTVL.

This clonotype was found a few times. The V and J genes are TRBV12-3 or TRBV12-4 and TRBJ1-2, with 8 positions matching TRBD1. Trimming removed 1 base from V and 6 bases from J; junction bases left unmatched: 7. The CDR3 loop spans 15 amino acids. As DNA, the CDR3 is TGTGCCAGCAGTTTAGTGTCAGGGGGCTGGAATGGCTACACCTTC. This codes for CASSLVSGGWNGYTF.

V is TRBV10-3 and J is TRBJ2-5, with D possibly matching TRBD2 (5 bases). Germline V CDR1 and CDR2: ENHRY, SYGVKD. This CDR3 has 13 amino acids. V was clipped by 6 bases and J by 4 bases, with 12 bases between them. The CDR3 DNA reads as TGTGCCATCAGGTCGGCCGAGGGAGAGACCCAGTACTTC. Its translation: CAIRSAEGETQYF.

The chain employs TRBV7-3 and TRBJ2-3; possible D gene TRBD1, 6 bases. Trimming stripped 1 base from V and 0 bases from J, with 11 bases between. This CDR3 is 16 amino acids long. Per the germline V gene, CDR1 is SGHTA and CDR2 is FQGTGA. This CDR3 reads CASSLRGGSSTDTQYF. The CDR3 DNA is TGTGCCAGCAGCTTAAGAGGGGGTTCTAGCACAGATACGCAGTATTTT.

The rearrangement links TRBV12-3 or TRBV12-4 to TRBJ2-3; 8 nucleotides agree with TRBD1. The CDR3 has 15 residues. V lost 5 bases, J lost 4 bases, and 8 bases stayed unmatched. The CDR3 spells CASSPRQGRSDTQYF. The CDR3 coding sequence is TGTGCCAGCAGTCCCCGACAGGGGCGCTCAGATACGCAGTATTTT.

DNA of the CDR3: TGCGCCAGCAGCGGAGACAGGGGGCGGACCGGGGAGCTGTTTTTT. Protein product: CASSGDRGRTGELFF. The V call is TRBV5-1, the J call TRBJ2-2; 10 nucleotides line up with TRBD1. The CDR3 loop spans 15 amino acids. With V trimmed by 4 bases and J by 5 bases, 5 bases remained unmatched. Germline values: CDR1 SGHRS, CDR2 YFSETQ.

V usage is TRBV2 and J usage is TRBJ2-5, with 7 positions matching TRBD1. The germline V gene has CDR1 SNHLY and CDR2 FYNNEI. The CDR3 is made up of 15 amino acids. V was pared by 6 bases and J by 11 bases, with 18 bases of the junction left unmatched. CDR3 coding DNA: TGTGCCAGCAGCGTCCGACAGGGAGAAGACAATGAGCAGTACTTC. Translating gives CASSVRQGEDNEQYF.

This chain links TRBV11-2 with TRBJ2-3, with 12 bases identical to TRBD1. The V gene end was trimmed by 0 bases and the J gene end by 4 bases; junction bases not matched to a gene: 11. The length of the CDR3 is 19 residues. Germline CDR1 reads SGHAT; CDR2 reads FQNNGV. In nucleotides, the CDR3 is TGTGCCAGCAGCTTAGAGGGGACAGGGGGCGGACTAGCGGCAGATACGCAGTATTTT. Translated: CASSLEGTGGGLAADTQYF. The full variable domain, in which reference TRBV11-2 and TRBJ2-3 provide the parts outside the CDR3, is EAGVAQSPRYKIIEKRQSVAFWCNPISGHATLYWYQQILGQGPKLLIQFQNNGVVDDSQLPKDRFSAERLKGVDSTLKIQPAKLEDSAVYLCASSLEGTGGGLAADTQYFGPGTRLTVL.

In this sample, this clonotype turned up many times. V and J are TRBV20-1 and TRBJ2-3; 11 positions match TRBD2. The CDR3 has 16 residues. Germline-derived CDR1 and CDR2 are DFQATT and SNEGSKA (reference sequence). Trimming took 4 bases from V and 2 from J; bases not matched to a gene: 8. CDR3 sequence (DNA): TGCAGTGCTAACCCAAGACTAGCGGGGCCCACAGATACGCAGTATTTT. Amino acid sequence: CSANPRLAGPTDTQYF.

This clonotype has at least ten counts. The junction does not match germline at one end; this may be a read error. This CDR3 reads CASSLDRGDYGYTF. The CDR3 bases are TGCGCCAGCAGCTTAGACAGGGGGGACTATGGCTACACCTTC. The chain has TRBV7-2 and TRBJ1-2; 9 nucleotides agree with TRBD1. The CDR3 has 14 amino acids. Germline CDR1 reads SGHTA; CDR2 reads FQGNSA. The variable domain in full, completed from reference TRBV7-2 and TRBJ1-2, reads GAGVSQSPSNKVTEKGKDVELRCDPISGHTALYWYRQSLGQGLEFLIYFQGNSAPDKSGLPSDRFSAERTGGSVSTLTIQRTQQEDSAVYLCASSLDRGDYGYTFGSGTRLTVV.

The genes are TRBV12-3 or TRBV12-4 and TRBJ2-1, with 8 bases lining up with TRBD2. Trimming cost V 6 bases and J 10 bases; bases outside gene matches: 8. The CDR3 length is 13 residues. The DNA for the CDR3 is TGTGCCAGCAGCCCGCCCGTAGCGGGAGAGCAGTTCTTC. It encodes CASSPPVAGEQFF.

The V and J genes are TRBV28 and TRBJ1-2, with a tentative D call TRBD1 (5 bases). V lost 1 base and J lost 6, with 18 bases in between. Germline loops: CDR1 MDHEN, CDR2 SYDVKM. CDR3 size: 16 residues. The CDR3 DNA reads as TGTGCCAGCAGTTTATCCAGACCCGGGACCGGGCATGGCTACACCTTC. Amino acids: CASSLSRPGTGHGYTF.

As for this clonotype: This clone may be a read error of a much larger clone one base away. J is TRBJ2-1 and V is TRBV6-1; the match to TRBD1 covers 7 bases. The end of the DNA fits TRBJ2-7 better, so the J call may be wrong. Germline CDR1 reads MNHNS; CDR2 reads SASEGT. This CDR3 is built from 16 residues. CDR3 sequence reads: CASGGRGGDVYNEQYF. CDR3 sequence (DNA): TGTGCCAGCGGAGGCCGAGGGGGCGACGTCTACAATGAGCAGTACTTC.

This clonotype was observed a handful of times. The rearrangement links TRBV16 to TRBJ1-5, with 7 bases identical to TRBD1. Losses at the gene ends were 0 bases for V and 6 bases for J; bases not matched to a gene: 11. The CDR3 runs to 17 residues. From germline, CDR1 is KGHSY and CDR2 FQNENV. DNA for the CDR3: TGTGCCAGCAGCCAATCAGGGGCGACAGGGATCGGTCAGCCCCAGCATTTT. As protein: CASSQSGATGIGQPQHF.

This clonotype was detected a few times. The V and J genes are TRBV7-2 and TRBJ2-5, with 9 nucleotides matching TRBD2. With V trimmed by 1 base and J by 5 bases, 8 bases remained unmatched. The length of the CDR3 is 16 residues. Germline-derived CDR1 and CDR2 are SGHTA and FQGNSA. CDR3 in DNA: TGTGCCAGCAGCTTAGATGGTAGCGGGAGATGGGAGACCCAGTACTTC. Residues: CASSLDGSGRWETQYF.

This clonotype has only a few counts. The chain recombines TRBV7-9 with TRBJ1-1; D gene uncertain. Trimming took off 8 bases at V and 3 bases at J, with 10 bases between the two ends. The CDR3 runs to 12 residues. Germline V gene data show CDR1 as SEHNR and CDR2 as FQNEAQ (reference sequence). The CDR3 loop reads CASGRSDTEAFF. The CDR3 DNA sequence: TGTGCCAGCGGTAGGTCAGACACTGAAGCTTTCTTT.

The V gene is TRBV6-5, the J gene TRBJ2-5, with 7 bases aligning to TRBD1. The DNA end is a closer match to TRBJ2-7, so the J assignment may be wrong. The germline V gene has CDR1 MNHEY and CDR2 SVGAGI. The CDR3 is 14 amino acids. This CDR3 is CASSWSTGSFEQYF. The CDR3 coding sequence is TGTGCCAGCAGTTGGTCGACAGGGAGCTTCGAGCAGTACTTC.

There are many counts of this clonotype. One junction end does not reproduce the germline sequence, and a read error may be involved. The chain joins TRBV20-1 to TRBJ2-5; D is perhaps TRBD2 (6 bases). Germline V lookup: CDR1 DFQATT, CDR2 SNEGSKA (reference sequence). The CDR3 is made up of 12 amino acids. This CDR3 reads CSASGLHPTPYF. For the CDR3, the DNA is TGCAGTGCCTCGGGACTCCACCCTACCCCGTACTTC.

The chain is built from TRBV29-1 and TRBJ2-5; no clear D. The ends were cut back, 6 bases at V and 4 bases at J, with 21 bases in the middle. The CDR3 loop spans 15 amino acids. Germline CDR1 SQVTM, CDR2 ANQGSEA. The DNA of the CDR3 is TGCAGCGTCGTCCCCCTCGGACGGTTTCGAGAGACCCAGTACTTC. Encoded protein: CSVVPLGRFRETQYF.

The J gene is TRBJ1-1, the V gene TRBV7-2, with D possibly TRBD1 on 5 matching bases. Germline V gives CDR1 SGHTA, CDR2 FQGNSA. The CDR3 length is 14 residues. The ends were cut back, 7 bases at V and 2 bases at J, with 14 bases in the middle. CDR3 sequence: CASTGDSLNTEAFF. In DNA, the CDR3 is TGTGCCAGCACTGGAGACAGCCTCAACACTGAAGCTTTCTTT. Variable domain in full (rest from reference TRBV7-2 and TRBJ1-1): GAGVSQSPSNKVTEKGKDVELRCDPISGHTALYWYRQSLGQGLEFLIYFQGNSAPDKSGLPSDRFSAERTGGSVSTLTIQRTQQEDSAVYLCASTGDSLNTEAFFGQGTRLTVV.

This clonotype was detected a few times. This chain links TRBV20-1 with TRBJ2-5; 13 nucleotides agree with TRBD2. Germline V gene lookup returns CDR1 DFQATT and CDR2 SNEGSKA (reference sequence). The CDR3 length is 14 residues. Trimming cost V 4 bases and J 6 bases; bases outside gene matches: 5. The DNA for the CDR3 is TGCAGTGCTACCCTGACTAGCGGGGGGAAGACCCAGTACTTC. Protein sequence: CSATLTSGGKTQYF.

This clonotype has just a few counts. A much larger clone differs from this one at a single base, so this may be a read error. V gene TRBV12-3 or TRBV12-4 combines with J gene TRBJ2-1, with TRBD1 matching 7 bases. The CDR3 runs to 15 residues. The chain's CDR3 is CVSRIDITGDNEQFF. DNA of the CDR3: TGTGTCAGCAGGATCGACATTACAGGGGACAATGAGCAGTTCTTC.

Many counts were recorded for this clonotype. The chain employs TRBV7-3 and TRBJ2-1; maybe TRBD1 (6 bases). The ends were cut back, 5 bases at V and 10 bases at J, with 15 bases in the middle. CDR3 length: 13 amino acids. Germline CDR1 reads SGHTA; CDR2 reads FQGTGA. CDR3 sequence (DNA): TGTGCCAGCAGCCAACCAGGGGCCATGGAGCAGTTCTTC. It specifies CASSQPGAMEQFF.

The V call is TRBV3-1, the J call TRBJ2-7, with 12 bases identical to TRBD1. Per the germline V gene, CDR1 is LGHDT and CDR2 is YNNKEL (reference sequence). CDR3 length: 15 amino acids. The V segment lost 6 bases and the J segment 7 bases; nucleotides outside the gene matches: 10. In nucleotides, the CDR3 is TGTGCCAGCAGGGGACAGGGGGCCCTGAATAATGAGCAGTACTTC. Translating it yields CASRGQGALNNEQYF.